One sample yielded the 20 T cell receptor beta chains listed below, sequenced in a study of CD8+ T cells in alopecia areata. Isolated RNA was reverse transcribed into cDNA used as the sequencing template. The assay was immunoSEQ multiplex PCR, and TCRdb's table has in-frame clones only and misses some. The sample lists some 2,600 clones, none appearing once, the ten largest making up around 40%. Sequencing input: lesional skin. Source of these receptors: a C3H/HeJ mouse with alopecia areata. The mice in this strain carry MHC haplotype H2-k.

This clone was seen repeatedly, ten times or more. Here the gene names and germline are mouse. The read is 4 residues too short to cover the CDR3 end, so that end is filled in from the germline J gene. This sequence joins TRBV12-2 and TRBJ2-1; TRBD2 matches at 8 bases. Germline trimming cut 6 bases from V and 3 bases from J; bases unmatched to any gene: 9. The length of the CDR3 is 15 residues. Germline lookup yields CDR1 SGHLS and CDR2 HYDKME. The CDR3 region is CASSIWGGSYAEQFF. The CDR3 DNA, read in part, is TGTGCCAGCAGTATTTGGGGGGGGTCCTATGCT.

As concerns this clone: Mouse gene names apply. The CDR3 goes on 4 residues after the read ends, and that part is filled in from the germline J gene. The chain couples TRBV17 to TRBJ2-1; 11 bases match TRBD2. The CDR3 runs 16 residues. Germline trimming cut 3 bases from V and 3 bases from J; bases unmatched to any gene: 4. CDR1 and CDR2 (germline): MNHDT, YYDKIL. The sequenced part of the CDR3 DNA is TGTGCTAGCAGTAGCGACTGGGGGGGGTCCTATGCT. Its translation is CASSSDWGGSYA. The whole CDR3 region reads CASSSDWGGSYAEQFF.

This clone was detected only a few times. Germline and genes here are mouse. The CDR3 extends 4 residues past the end of the read, so its final part is completed from the germline J gene. The rearrangement uses TRBV13-2 and TRBJ2-4; 14 positions agree with TRBD2. CDR1 is NNHNN and CDR2 is SYGAGS in the germline V gene (reference sequence). Trimming removed 0 bases from V and 3 bases from J; junction bases left unmatched: 9. CDR3 size: 19 residues. The covered CDR3 bases are TGTGCCAGCGGTGATGCGGGGACTGGGGGGGCGCGGAGACAAAAC. This codes for CASGDAGTGGARRQN. Given in full, the CDR3 is CASGDAGTGGARRQNTLYF.

Comment on this clone: The gene names here belong to mouse. The CDR3 end is not reached by the read, which stops 4 residues before it; the germline J gene fills it in. The chain carries TRBV19 and TRBJ2-1; 7 nucleotides line up with TRBD2. The CDR3 length is 15 residues. CDR1 FNHDT and CDR2 SITEND come from the germline V gene (reference sequence). The V and J ends lost 4 bases and 3 bases, in that order; junction bases with no gene match: 7. The sequenced part of the CDR3 DNA is TGTGCCAGCAGTCATCTCATGGGGGGCTATGCT. Its protein is CASSHLMGGYA. The full CDR3 reads CASSHLMGGYAEQFF.

This clone was detected many times. Any gene name here is a mouse gene name. From the germline J gene comes the end of the CDR3, since the read stops 4 residues before it. The rearrangement joins TRBV16 to TRBJ1-5; perhaps TRBD1 as D (5 bases). CDR1 is SGHSA and CDR2 is FRNQAP in the germline V gene. The CDR3 has 14 amino acids. Partial CDR3 DNA: TGTGCAAGCAGCTTAGGGGGACTGGGGGGA. Translation: CASSLGGLGG. The entire CDR3 protein is CASSLGGLGGAPLF.

This clone was seen at least ten times. The germline and genes are mouse ones. The sequence runs out 4 residues before the end of the CDR3; the remainder is reconstructed from the germline J gene. The rearrangement uses TRBV13-2 and TRBJ2-1; 9 bases are a match to TRBD1. Germline CDR1 NNHNN, CDR2 SYGAGS (reference sequence). V shed 0 bases and J 5 bases; nucleotides not matched to a gene: 6. There are 16 residues in the CDR3. The CDR3 DNA, read in part, is TGTGCCAGCGGTGATGCGAGCCGGGACAGGGATGCT. This codes for CASGDASRDRDA. Given in full, the CDR3 is CASGDASRDRDAEQFF.

Many counts were recorded for this clone. The gene names given are mouse names. Coverage ceases 4 residues before the CDR3 finishes, and the germline J gene fills in the end. The rearrangement joins TRBV3 to TRBJ2-4; 12 bases agree with TRBD2. Unmatched junction bases numbered 6, after V lost 2 bases and J lost 0 bases. CDR1 SNHLY and CDR2 FYNGKV come from the germline V gene (reference sequence). The CDR3 extends over 18 amino acids. CDR3 loop: CASSLMGTGGPSQNTLYF. The CDR3 bases that were read are TGTGCCAGCAGCTTAATGGGGACTGGGGGGCCTAGTCAAAAC.

This clone was found a few times. With a far larger clone one base away, a read error is the likely cause. The germline and genes are mouse ones. The read ends 4 residues early relative to the CDR3; the germline J gene fills the gap. V and J are TRBV12-1 and TRBJ2-3, with 9 bases aligning to TRBD2. CDR3 length: 15 residues. V trimming: 6 bases; J trimming: 0 bases; junction bases outside the gene matches: 6. CDR1 is SGHSN and CDR2 is HYEKVE in the germline V gene. Partial CDR3 DNA: TGTGCCAGCAGTTTGACTGGGGGTAGTGCAGAA. As protein: CASSLTGGSAE. From start to end, the CDR3 is CASSLTGGSAETLYF. Using reference TRBV12-1 and TRBJ2-3 for the parts outside the CDR3, the full variable domain is DSGVVQSPRHIIKEKGGRSVLTCIPISGHSNVVWYQQTLGKELKFLIQHYEKVERDKGFLPSRFSVQQFDDYHSEMNMSALELEDSAMYFCASSLTGGSAETLYFGSGTRLTVL.

This clone was seen at least ten times. Genes here carry mouse names. The CDR3 end lies 4 residues beyond the end of the read and is filled in from the germline J gene. V usage is TRBV13-2 and J usage is TRBJ2-1; tentatively, D is TRBD1 (6 bases). Trimming cost V 0 bases and J 6 bases, with 7 bases left between them. CDR1 NNHNN and CDR2 SYGAGS come from the germline V gene (reference sequence). The CDR3 is made up of 13 amino acids. The CDR3 sequence is CASGDAQGAEQFF. The covered CDR3 bases are TGTGCCAGCGGTGATGCACAGGGTGCT.

In the case of this clone: All gene names here are mouse names. The CDR3 extends 4 residues past the end of the read, so its final part is completed from the germline J gene. Other DNA sequences within the sample encode an identical CDR3. The chain links TRBV19 to TRBJ2-1, with D maybe TRBD2 (7 bases). The ends were cut back, 3 bases at V and 3 bases at J, with 13 bases in the middle. This CDR3 has 15 residues. Germline loops: CDR1 FNHDT, CDR2 SITEND (reference sequence). Incomplete CDR3 DNA: TGTGCCAGCAGTAATCTGAGGGGGGCCTATGCT. This gives the protein CASSNLRGAYA. The whole CDR3 sequence is CASSNLRGAYAEQFF. Variable domain in full (rest from reference TRBV19 and TRBJ2-1): GGIITQTPKFLIGQEGQKLTLKCQQNFNHDTMYWYRQDSGKGLRLIYYSITENDLQKGDLSEGYDASREKKSSFSLTVTSAQKNEMAVFLCASSNLRGAYAEQFFGPGTRLTVL.

This clone was detected many times. Genes and germline are mouse. Read sequence stops 4 residues before the CDR3 end, and the germline J gene provides the missing end. V is TRBV1 and J is TRBJ2-5; the D gene is possibly TRBD1 (5 bases). The CDR3 is made up of 13 amino acids. Germline lookup yields CDR1 NSQYPW and CDR2 LRSPGD (reference sequence). CDR3 sequence: CTCSAQEGDTQYF. The part of the CDR3 DNA that was read is TGCACCTGCAGTGCCCAAGAGGGGGAC.

This clone was found a few times. Gene names are mouse gene names. The sequence runs out 4 residues before the end of the CDR3; the remainder is reconstructed from the germline J gene. The chain is built from TRBV13-3 and TRBJ2-7, with no clear D. Per germline, CDR1 NNHDY and CDR2 SYVADS. This CDR3 contains 12 residues. The DNA read from the CDR3 is TGTGCCAGCAGTGACAGGCAGTAT. This sequence encodes CASSDRQY. The whole CDR3 sequence is CASSDRQYEQYF.

This clone has a count of ten or more. Any gene name here is a mouse gene name. Sequencing ends 4 residues short of the CDR3 end; the germline J gene provides the rest. This chain uses TRBV13-2 with TRBJ2-1; a weak D match, TRBD1 (6 bases). This CDR3 contains 15 residues. V lost 1 base, J lost 4 bases, and 12 bases lay in between. In germline, CDR1 is NNHNN, CDR2 SYGAGS (reference sequence). The part of the CDR3 DNA that was read is TGTGCCAGCGGTGATATCGGACAGAAATATGCT. Residues: CASGDIGQKYA. The full CDR3 reads CASGDIGQKYAEQFF.

This clone was seen a handful of times. Here the gene names and germline are mouse. The read halts 4 residues ahead of the CDR3 end, with the missing end drawn from the germline J gene. Other DNA sequences within the sample encode an identical CDR3. The rearrangement joins TRBV2 to TRBJ2-1, with TRBD2 as a possible D gene (6 bases). Trimming pared 0 bases from V and 1 base from J, leaving 10 bases between. The CDR3 consists of 16 residues. The germline V gene has CDR1 LGHNA and CDR2 YSYQKL. CDR3 protein: CASSQEGGGNYAEQFF. CDR3 DNA, as far as it was read: TGTGCCAGCAGCCAAGAAGGCGGGGGGAACTATGCT.

In its sample, this clone was seen a few times. TCRdb's protein sequence differs at residue 11 from the translated DNA; the protein presented here follows the DNA. Given a far larger clone just one base away, this is likely a sequencing read error. The gene symbols are mouse symbols. The sequenced fragment ends 3 residues before the CDR3 boundary, so the rest is inferred from the germline J gene. J is TRBJ1-6 and V is TRBV1; 7 bases align to TRBD1. TRBJ1-6 is filed as an ORF, its function uncertain. Unmatched junction bases numbered 4, after V lost 3 bases and J lost 8 bases. The CDR3 has 14 amino acids. Per the germline V gene, CDR1 is NSQYPW and CDR2 is LRSPGD (reference sequence). CDR3 DNA, as far as it was read: TGCACCTGCAGTGCTGGGACAGCGTATTCGCCC. Its protein is CTCSAGTAYSP. The CDR3, in full, reads CTCSAGTAYSPLYF.

A remark on this clone: These gene names are mouse names. The read is 4 residues too short to cover the CDR3 end, so that end is filled in from the germline J gene. This chain joins TRBV2 and TRBJ2-3, with D perhaps matching TRBD1 (6 bases). Germline V CDR1 and CDR2: LGHNA, YSYQKL. The germline V and J ends were trimmed by 2 bases and 4 bases, with 7 bases remaining between them. CDR3 length: 13 residues. The CDR3 spells CASSQTGSETLYF. CDR3 DNA, as far as it was read: TGTGCCAGCAGCCAAACAGGGTCAGAA.

This clone was counted at least ten times. DNA and listed protein disagree at residue 13, so the protein shown here was translated from the DNA. The genes and germline here are from mouse. The CDR3 extends 3 residues past the end of the read, so its final part is completed from the germline J gene. The chain uses TRBV13-2 and TRBJ1-3; D gene ambiguous. The V end lost 0 bases, the J end lost 0 bases, and 10 bases lay between the germline ends. There are 16 residues in the CDR3. Germline-derived CDR1 and CDR2 are NNHNN and SYGAGS (reference sequence). The chain's CDR3 is CASGDATQDSGNTLYF. The CDR3 bases that were read are TGTGCCAGCGGTGATGCCACGCAGGATTCTGGAAATACG.

This clone was counted ten times or more. Mouse gene names and germline throughout. Coverage ceases 4 residues before the CDR3 finishes, and the germline J gene fills in the end. The chain links TRBV29 to TRBJ2-5, with TRBD2 matching 10 bases. The CDR3 is 17 residues long. CDR1 MSHET and CDR2 SYDVDS come from the germline V gene. The junction had 4 bases not matched to a gene; V was cut back by 1 base and J by 0 bases. The sequenced CDR3 bases are TGTGCTAGCAGTTTATTGTGGACTGGGGGTAACCAAGAC. This encodes CASSLLWTGGNQD. The whole CDR3 protein is CASSLLWTGGNQDTQYF.

This clone was counted only a few times. A far larger clone differs by one base, so this is likely a read error. The germline and genes are mouse ones. The read comes to an end 4 residues before the CDR3 does, leaving the germline J gene to fill in the end. V usage is TRBV13-2 and J usage is TRBJ2-7, with 11 bases matching TRBD2. Germline loops: CDR1 NNHNN, CDR2 SYGAGS (reference sequence). The CDR3 loop spans 16 amino acids. The CDR3 spells CASGDAEGLGVYEQYF. CDR3 DNA (partial): TGTGCCAGCGGTGATGCAGAGGGACTGGGGGTTTAT.

Ten or more counts support this clone. Germline and genes: mouse. The missing CDR3 end, 4 residues past where the read stops, is filled in from the germline J gene. The V call is TRBV19, the J call TRBJ1-2, with 10 bases matching TRBD1. Unmatched junction bases numbered 5, after V lost 6 bases and J lost 3 bases. Per germline, CDR1 FNHDT and CDR2 SITEND (reference sequence). The CDR3 is 14 amino acids. Incomplete CDR3 DNA: TGTGCCAGCACCCCGGGACAGGGGTACTCC. Its translation is CASTPGQGYS. The whole CDR3 sequence reads CASTPGQGYSDYTF.